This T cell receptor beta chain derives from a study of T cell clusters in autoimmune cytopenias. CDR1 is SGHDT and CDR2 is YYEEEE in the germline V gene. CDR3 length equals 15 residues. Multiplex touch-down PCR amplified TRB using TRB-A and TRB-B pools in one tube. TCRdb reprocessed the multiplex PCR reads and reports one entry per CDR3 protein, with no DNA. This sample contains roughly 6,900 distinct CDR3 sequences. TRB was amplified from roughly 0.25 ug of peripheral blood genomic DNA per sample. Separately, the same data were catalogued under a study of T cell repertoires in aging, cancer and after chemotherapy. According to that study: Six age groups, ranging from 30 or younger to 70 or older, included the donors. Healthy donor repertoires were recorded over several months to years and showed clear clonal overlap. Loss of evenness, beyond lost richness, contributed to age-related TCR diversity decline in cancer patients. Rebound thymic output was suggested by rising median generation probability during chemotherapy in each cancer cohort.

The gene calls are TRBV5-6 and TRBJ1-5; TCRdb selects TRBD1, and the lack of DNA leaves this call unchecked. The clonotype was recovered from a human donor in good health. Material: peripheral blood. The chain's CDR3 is CASSLGGGSNQPQHF.